These 25 T cell receptor beta chains share one sample of origin, sequenced in a study of blood T cell repertoires in COVID-19. Measured with immunoSEQ multiplex PCR; TCRdb has only the in-frame clones, and not every one. The sample shows about 170,000 clones, about 85% of them seen only once. The specimen sequenced was peripheral blood. Receptors originate from a man aged 60 to 75 who had recovered from COVID-19.

The chain has TRBV14 and TRBJ1-2; D call uncertain. CDR1 is SGHDN and CDR2 is FVKESK in the germline V gene. The germline V and J ends were trimmed by 2 bases and 7 bases, with 17 bases remaining between them. There are 15 residues in the CDR3. The CDR3 loop reads CASSQTEGSIGGYTF. In DNA form, the CDR3 reads TGTGCCAGCAGCCAAACGGAGGGCTCAATAGGTGGCTACACCTTC.

CDR3 amino acids: CASSVTTGGAFEQFF. DNA of the CDR3: TGTGCCAGCAGCGTAACGACGGGGGGGGCCTTTGAGCAGTTCTTC. The chain has TRBV11-2 and TRBJ2-1; 8 positions agree with TRBD2. Unmatched junction bases numbered 12, after V lost 5 bases and J lost 9 bases. CDR3 size: 15 residues. Germline V CDR1 and CDR2: SGHAT, FQNNGV.

The CDR3 reads CASSLIGRSTNEKLFF. The CDR3 DNA reads as TGTGCCAGCAGCTTAATTGGGAGATCAACTAATGAAAAACTGTTTTTT. V and J are TRBV7-3 and TRBJ1-4; D is unresolved. The CDR3 has 16 residues. Germline lookup yields CDR1 SGHTA and CDR2 FQGTGA. V lost 1 base to trimming and J lost 0 bases, with 9 bases between them.

This chain joins TRBV19 and TRBJ1-6; the D is unclear. The germline CDR1 and CDR2 sequences are LNHDA and SQIVND (reference sequence). V was clipped by 4 bases and J by 0 bases, with 4 bases between them. This CDR3 region has 14 residues. The CDR3 nucleotides read TGTGCCAGTAGTACGGGCTCCTATAATTCACCCCTCCACTTT. Its protein product is CASSTGSYNSPLHF.

The rearrangement joins TRBV15 to TRBJ2-1, with TRBD1 identical over 7 bases. Germline values: CDR1 LNHNV, CDR2 YYDKDF (reference sequence). V trimming: 0 bases; J trimming: 2 bases; junction bases outside the gene matches: 10. The CDR3 has 18 residues. The CDR3 here is CATSRDRTGGLTYNEQFF. The CDR3 region has the DNA TGTGCCACCAGCAGAGATCGGACAGGAGGTCTAACCTACAATGAGCAGTTCTTC.

The CDR3 bases are TGTGCCAGCTCACCAGGAGGAGGGGATGGCTACACCTTC. As protein: CASSPGGGDGYTF. The gene calls are TRBV18 and TRBJ1-2; a weak D match, TRBD1 (5 bases). Trimming removed 2 bases at V and 6 bases at J, with 10 bases between. Germline CDR1 KGHSH, CDR2 LQKENI. The CDR3 runs 13 residues.

The chain employs TRBV27 and TRBJ1-1; 8 bases match TRBD1. The CDR3 runs to 13 residues. Trimming took 6 bases from V and 7 from J; bases not matched to a gene: 7. The germline V gene encodes CDR1 MNHEY and CDR2 SMNVEV (reference sequence). CDR3 amino acids: CASSAWDRREAFF. DNA for the CDR3: TGTGCCAGCAGCGCCTGGGACAGGCGTGAAGCTTTCTTT.

The V and J genes are TRBV12-2 and TRBJ2-1; the DNA was not compared with TRBD2, the D call given in the table. TRBV12-2 is deemed a pseudogene. The length of the CDR3 is 15 residues. The CDR3 DNA is TGTGCAAGCCATTCTAGCGGGGGGGCCAGATGGGAGCAGTTCTTC. It encodes CASHSSGGARWEQFF.

The rearrangement links TRBV11-2 to TRBJ2-7, with 7 positions matching TRBD2. CDR1 SGHAT and CDR2 FQNNGV come from the germline V gene. The CDR3 runs to 15 residues. V was clipped by 6 bases and J by 1 base; unmatched bases: 9. CDR3 sequence reads: CASSSPWRGSYEQYF. The CDR3 DNA follows: TGTGCCAGCAGTTCCCCATGGCGGGGGTCCTACGAGCAGTACTTC.

The J gene is TRBJ2-1, the V gene TRBV2; TRBD1 might be the D (5 bases). CDR3 length: 16 amino acids. The germline CDR1 and CDR2 sequences are SNHLY and FYNNEI. Trimming cost V 6 bases and J 7 bases, with 22 bases left between them. Here the CDR3 reads CASRGRMGLPPNEQFF. The DNA for the CDR3 is TGTGCCAGCAGGGGGCGGATGGGGTTGCCTCCTAATGAGCAGTTCTTC. The full variable domain, rest sourced from reference TRBV2 and TRBJ2-1, is EPEVTQTPSHQVTQMGQEVILRCVPISNHLYFYWYRQILGQKVEFLVSFYNNEISEKSEIFDDQFSVERPDGSNFTLKIRSTKLEDSAMYFCASRGRMGLPPNEQFFGPGTRLTVL.

The chain joins TRBV7-2 to TRBJ1-5, with TRBD1 matching 8 bases. The germline V gene has CDR1 SGHTA and CDR2 FQGNSA. The CDR3 consists of 15 residues. Losses at the gene ends were 5 bases for V and 2 bases for J; bases not matched to a gene: 5. The CDR3 DNA reads as TGTGCCAGCAGCAAGACAGGGGACGGCAATCAGCCCCAGCATTTT. Amino acid sequence: CASSKTGDGNQPQHF.

The chain links TRBV7-2 to TRBJ1-1; D may be TRBD1 (6 bases). Germline V gene lookup returns CDR1 SGHTA and CDR2 FQGNSA. The CDR3 consists of 11 residues. The V gene lost 3 bases and the J gene lost 11 bases, with 10 bases spanning the gap. CDR3 residues: CASSFRQEAFF. In DNA form, the CDR3 reads TGTGCCAGCAGCTTCCGACAGGAGGCTTTCTTT. Supplemented by reference TRBV7-2 and TRBJ1-1, the full variable domain reads GAGVSQSPSNKVTEKGKDVELRCDPISGHTALYWYRQSLGQGLEFLIYFQGNSAPDKSGLPSDRFSAERTGGSVSTLTIQRTQQEDSAVYLCASSFRQEAFFGQGTRLTVV.

This sequence joins TRBV6-5 and TRBJ2-3; 8 bases align to TRBD2. This CDR3 is 15 amino acids long. Germline V CDR1 and CDR2: MNHEY, SVGAGI. V gave up 6 bases and J gave up 2 bases; unmatched junction bases: 7. The CDR3: CASRLVAGITDTQYF. The CDR3 DNA reads as TGTGCCAGCAGACTCGTAGCGGGGATCACAGATACGCAGTATTTT.

This clone appeared a few times. V is TRBV5-4 and J is TRBJ1-6; D not certain. This CDR3 has 15 amino acids. The germline V and J ends were trimmed by 4 bases and 1 base, with 9 bases remaining between them. Germline-derived CDR1 and CDR2 are SGHNT and YYREEE (reference sequence). CDR3 DNA: TGTGCCAGCAGCCACAGTAGGTCCTATAATTCACCCCTCCACTTT. Amino acids: CASSHSRSYNSPLHF.

The gene calls are TRBV6-4 and TRBJ1-2; 9 bases line up with TRBD1. The ends lost 2 bases at V and 7 bases at J; junction bases unmatched: 5. The CDR3 loop spans 14 amino acids. CDR1 is MRHNA, CDR2 SNTAGT, per germline. Here the CDR3 reads CASSDRTGAGGYTF. CDR3 in DNA: TGTGCCAGCAGTGACCGGACAGGGGCGGGTGGCTACACCTTC.

This chain connects TRBV29-1 to TRBJ1-4, with 10 positions matching TRBD1. Per germline, CDR1 SQVTM and CDR2 ANQGSEA. V was clipped by 6 bases and J by 4 bases; unmatched bases: 8. CDR3 size: 15 residues. The chain's CDR3 is CSVAGTGDLNEKLFF. CDR3 sequence (DNA): TGCAGCGTCGCCGGGACAGGGGACCTTAATGAAAAACTGTTTTTT.

The chain couples TRBV6-6 to TRBJ1-2; D is perhaps TRBD1 (5 bases). CDR3 size: 15 residues. V lost 2 bases and J lost 0, with 10 bases in between. The germline V gene encodes CDR1 MNHNY and CDR2 SVGAGI (reference sequence). CDR3 nucleotides: TGTGCCAGCAGTTACGGCCCACAGGCTAACTATGGCTACACCTTC. As protein: CASSYGPQANYGYTF.

The CDR3 nucleotides read TGTGCCAGCAGCGGGTCAATCAACTCTGGAAACACCATATATTTT. This sequence encodes CASSGSINSGNTIYF. This chain connects TRBV2 to TRBJ1-3; no clear D gene. V was trimmed by 6 bases and J by 0 bases, leaving 12 bases between them. Germline V gene lookup returns CDR1 SNHLY and CDR2 FYNNEI. The CDR3 totals 15 residues.

The gene calls are TRBV2 and TRBJ1-3; TRBD1 matches 7 bases. Germline values: CDR1 SNHLY, CDR2 FYNNEI. The CDR3 extends over 14 amino acids. V lost 6 bases and J lost 7; bases outside the gene matches: 9. The CDR3 sequence: CASRAGTEGNTIYF. The CDR3 DNA sequence: TGTGCCAGCAGGGCCGGGACAGAAGGGAACACCATATATTTT.

As to this clone: One end of the junction is discordant with germline, which a read error may explain. The chain combines TRBV7-7 with TRBJ2-3, with D tentatively TRBD2 (6 bases). CDR3 length: 15 residues. Germline CDR1 SSHAT, CDR2 FNYEAQ (reference sequence). Here the CDR3 reads CASSFRGRKADTQYF. Written as DNA, the CDR3 is TGTGCTAGCAGCTTCCGGGGGAGAAAGGCAGATACGCAGTATTTT.

This chain uses TRBV2 with TRBJ2-4, with D tentatively TRBD1 (8 bases). The length of the CDR3 is 12 residues. With 5 bases removed from V and 10 bases from J, the gap between germline ends came to 12 bases. Germline V gene data show CDR1 as SNHLY and CDR2 as FYNNEI. CDR3 in DNA: TGTGCCAGCAGTCCACAGGGGGGGATTCAGTACTTC. It is translated as CASSPQGGIQYF.

The genes are TRBV6-5 and TRBJ1-2, with 9 bases aligning to TRBD1. Germline CDR1 is MNHEY and CDR2 is SVGAGI. Losses at the gene ends were 2 bases for V and 6 bases for J; bases not matched to a gene: 1. This CDR3 is built from 13 residues. The CDR3 DNA sequence: TGTGCCAGCAGTTACGGGGACAGGGATGGCTACACCTTC. Translation gives CASSYGDRDGYTF.

This clone occurred a few times. CDR3 sequence (DNA): TGTGCCACCAGCAGACAGGGAGGCACTGAAGCTTTCTTT. Protein sequence: CATSRQGGTEAFF. This rearrangement joins TRBV24-1 to TRBJ1-1; 7 bases match TRBD1. Germline V gives CDR1 KGHDR, CDR2 SFDVKD. The CDR3 consists of 13 residues. V shed 7 bases and J 4 bases; nucleotides not matched to a gene: 5.

The chain couples TRBV11-3 to TRBJ2-1; TRBD1 might be the D (6 bases). V was clipped by 5 bases and J by 0 bases, with 14 bases between them. This CDR3 is 16 amino acids long. Germline V CDR1 and CDR2: SGHNT, YENEEA. As DNA, the CDR3 is TGTGCCAGCAGCGTGGACAGCGAACACTCCTACAATGAGCAGTTCTTC. Amino acid sequence: CASSVDSEHSYNEQFF.

V and J are TRBV5-1 and TRBJ2-5; D may be TRBD2 (6 bases). Germline V gene data show CDR1 as SGHRS and CDR2 as YFSETQ. There are 15 residues in the CDR3. V was shortened by 0 bases and J by 2 bases, with 11 bases between the two germline ends. In DNA form, the CDR3 reads TGCGCCAGCAGCTTGGGTTTACGGGAGCAAGAGACCCAGTACTTC. Its translation is CASSLGLREQETQYF.